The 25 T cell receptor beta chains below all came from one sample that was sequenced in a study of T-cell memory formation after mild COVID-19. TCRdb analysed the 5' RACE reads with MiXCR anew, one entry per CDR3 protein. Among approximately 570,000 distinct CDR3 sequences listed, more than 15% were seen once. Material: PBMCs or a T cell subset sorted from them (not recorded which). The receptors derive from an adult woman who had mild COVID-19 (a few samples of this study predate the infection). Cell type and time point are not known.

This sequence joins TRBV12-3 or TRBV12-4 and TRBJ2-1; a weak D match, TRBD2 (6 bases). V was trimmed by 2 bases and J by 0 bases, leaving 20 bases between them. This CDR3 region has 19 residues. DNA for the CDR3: TGTGCCAGCAGTTTAAGGGCCGGGACTCCAAGGAGCTCCTACAATGAGCAGTTCTTC. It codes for CASSLRAGTPRSSYNEQFF.

The CDR3 DNA follows: TGTGCCAGCAGCGCCCGACTAGCGGGGGGAACCGGGGAGCTGTTTTTT. Translation gives CASSARLAGGTGELFF. The chain recombines TRBV9 with TRBJ2-2; 13 bases fit TRBD2. Germline V gene data show CDR1 as SGDLS and CDR2 as YYNGEE. The CDR3 runs to 16 residues. Losses at the gene ends were 3 bases for V and 5 bases for J; bases not matched to a gene: 4.

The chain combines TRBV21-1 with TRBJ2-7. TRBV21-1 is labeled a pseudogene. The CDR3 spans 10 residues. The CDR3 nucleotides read TGTGCCATAACGGCGGTGGGGCAGTACTTC. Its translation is CAITAVGQYF.

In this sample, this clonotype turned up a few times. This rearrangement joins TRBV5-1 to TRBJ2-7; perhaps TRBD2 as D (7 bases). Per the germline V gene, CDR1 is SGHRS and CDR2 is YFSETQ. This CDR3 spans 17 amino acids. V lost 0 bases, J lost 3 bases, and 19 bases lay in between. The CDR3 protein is CASSLVEGRGAGYEQYF. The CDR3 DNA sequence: TGCGCCAGCAGCTTGGTAGAGGGTCGGGGGGCAGGCTACGAGCAGTACTTC.

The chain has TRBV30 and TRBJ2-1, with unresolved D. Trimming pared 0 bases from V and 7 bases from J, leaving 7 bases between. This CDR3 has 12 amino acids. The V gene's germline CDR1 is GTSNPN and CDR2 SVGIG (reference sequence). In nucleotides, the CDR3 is TGTGCCTGGAGTGTTGGATGGAATGAGCAGTTCTTC. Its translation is CAWSVGWNEQFF.

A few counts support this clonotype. The CDR3 reads CASSLDGTGGEKLFF. The CDR3 region has the DNA TGCGCCAGCAGCTTGGACGGGACAGGTGGCGAAAAACTGTTTTTT. The chain combines TRBV5-1 with TRBJ1-4; 8 nucleotides agree with TRBD1. After removal of 0 bases from V and 8 bases from J, the junction contained 6 bases not matched to a gene. Looked up from germline, CDR1 is SGHRS and CDR2 is YFSETQ. CDR3 length: 15 residues.

The CDR3 loop reads CSVESTSVSSYEQYF. In DNA, the CDR3 is TGCAGCGTTGAGTCAACTAGCGTGAGCTCCTACGAGCAGTACTTC. The chain joins TRBV29-1 to TRBJ2-7; 7 bases line up with TRBD2. There are 15 residues in the CDR3. V lost 3 bases to trimming and J lost 0 bases; unmatched junction nucleotides: 8. Germline CDR1 and CDR2: SQVTM and ANQGSEA.

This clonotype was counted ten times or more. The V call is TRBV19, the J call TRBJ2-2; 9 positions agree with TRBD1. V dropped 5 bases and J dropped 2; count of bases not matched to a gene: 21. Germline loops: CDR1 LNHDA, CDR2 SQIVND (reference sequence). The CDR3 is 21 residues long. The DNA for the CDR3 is TGTGCCAGTAGTCCCAAATCCCTCGGGACAGGGAATCTTCTAAACACCGGGGAGCTGTTTTTT. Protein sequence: CASSPKSLGTGNLLNTGELFF.

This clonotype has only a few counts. The CDR3 DNA sequence: TGTGCCAGCAGCGAATTAGCGGGAGGGCCGCGGCAGTTCTTC. It translates to CASSELAGGPRQFF. The chain combines TRBV5-4 with TRBJ2-1; the match to TRBD2 covers 11 bases. The CDR3 sequence is 14 residues long. V was clipped by 4 bases and J by 12 bases; unmatched bases: 9. Germline V gene sequence: CDR1 SGHNT, CDR2 YYREEE (reference sequence).

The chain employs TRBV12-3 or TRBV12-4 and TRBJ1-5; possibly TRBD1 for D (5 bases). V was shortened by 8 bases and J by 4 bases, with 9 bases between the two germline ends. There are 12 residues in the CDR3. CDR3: CASRAGNQPQHF. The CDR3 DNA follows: TGTGCCAGCCGTGCAGGGAATCAGCCCCAGCATTTT.

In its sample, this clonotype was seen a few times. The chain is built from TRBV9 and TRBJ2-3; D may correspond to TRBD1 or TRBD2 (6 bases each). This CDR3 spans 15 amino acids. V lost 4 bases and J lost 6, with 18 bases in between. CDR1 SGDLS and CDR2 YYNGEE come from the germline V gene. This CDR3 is CASSRGGGLGDTQYF. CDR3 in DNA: TGTGCCAGCAGCCGAGGAGGGGGACTCGGGGATACGCAGTATTTT. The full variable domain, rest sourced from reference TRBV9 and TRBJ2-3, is DSGVTQTPKHLITATGQRVTLRCSPRSGDLSVYWYQQSLDQGLQFLIQYYNGEERAKGNILERFSAQQFPDLHSELNLSSLELGDSALYFCASSRGGGLGDTQYFGPGTRLTVL.

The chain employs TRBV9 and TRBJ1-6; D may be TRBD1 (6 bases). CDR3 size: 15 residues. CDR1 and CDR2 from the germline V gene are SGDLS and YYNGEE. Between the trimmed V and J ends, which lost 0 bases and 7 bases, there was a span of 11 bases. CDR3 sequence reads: CASSVGTVSNSPLHF. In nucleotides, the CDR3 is TGTGCCAGCAGCGTAGGGACAGTATCGAATTCACCCCTCCACTTT.

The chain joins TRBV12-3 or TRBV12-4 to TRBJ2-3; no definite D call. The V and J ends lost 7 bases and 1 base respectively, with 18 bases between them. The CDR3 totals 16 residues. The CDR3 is CASTGIIVTGTDTQYF. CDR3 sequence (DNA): TGTGCCAGCACCGGAATTATCGTTACTGGCACAGATACGCAGTATTTT.

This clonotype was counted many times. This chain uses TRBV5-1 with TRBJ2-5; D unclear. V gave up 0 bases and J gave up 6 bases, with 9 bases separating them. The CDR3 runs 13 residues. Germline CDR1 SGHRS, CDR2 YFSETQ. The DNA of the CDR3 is TGCGCCAGCAGCTTGGAACAGAGGCAGACCCAGTACTTC. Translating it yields CASSLEQRQTQYF.

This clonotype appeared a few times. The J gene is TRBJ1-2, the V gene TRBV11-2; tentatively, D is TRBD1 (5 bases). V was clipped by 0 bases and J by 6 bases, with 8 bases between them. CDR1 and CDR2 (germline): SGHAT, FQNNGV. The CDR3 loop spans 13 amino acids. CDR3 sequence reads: CASSLEGVHGYTF. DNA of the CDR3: TGTGCCAGCAGCTTAGAAGGGGTCCATGGCTACACCTTC.

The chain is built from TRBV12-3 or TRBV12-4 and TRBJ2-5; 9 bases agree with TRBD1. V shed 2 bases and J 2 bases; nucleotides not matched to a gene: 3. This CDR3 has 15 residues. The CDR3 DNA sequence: TGTGCCAGCAGTTTACCGGGACAGGGTCAAGAGACCCAGTACTTC. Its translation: CASSLPGQGQETQYF.

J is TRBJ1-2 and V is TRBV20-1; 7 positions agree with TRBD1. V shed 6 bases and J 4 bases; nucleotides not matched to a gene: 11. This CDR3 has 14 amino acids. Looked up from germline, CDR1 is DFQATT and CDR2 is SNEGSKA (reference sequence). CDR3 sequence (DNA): TGCAGTGCAAGGGGGCAGGGGGTTCCCTATGGCTACACCTTC. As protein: CSARGQGVPYGYTF.

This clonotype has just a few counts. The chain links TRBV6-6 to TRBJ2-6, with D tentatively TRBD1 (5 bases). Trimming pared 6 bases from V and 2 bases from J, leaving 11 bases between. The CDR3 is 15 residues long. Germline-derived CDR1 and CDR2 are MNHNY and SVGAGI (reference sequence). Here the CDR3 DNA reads TGTGCCAGCAGCAGGGAACTAACTGGGGCCAACGTCCTGACTTTC. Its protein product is CASSRELTGANVLTF.

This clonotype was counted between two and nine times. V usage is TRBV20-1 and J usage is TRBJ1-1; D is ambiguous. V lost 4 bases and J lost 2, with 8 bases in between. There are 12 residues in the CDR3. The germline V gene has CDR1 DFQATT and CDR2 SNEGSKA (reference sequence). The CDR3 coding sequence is TGCAGTGCTACGACATATAACACTGAAGCTTTCTTT. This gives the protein CSATTYNTEAFF.

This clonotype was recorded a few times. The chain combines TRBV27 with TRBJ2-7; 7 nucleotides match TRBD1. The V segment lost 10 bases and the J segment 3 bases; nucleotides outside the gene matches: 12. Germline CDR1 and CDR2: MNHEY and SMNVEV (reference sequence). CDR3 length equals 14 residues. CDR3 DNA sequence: TGTGCCACCGCACCGGGACAGAGTTACTACGAGCAGTACTTC. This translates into CATAPGQSYYEQYF.

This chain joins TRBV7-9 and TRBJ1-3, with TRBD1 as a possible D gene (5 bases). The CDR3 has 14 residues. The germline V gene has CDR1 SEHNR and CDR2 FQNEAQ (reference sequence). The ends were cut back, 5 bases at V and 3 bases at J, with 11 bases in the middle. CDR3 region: CASSPPGDGNTIYF. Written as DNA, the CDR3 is TGTGCCAGCAGCCCGCCGGGGGATGGAAACACCATATATTTT.

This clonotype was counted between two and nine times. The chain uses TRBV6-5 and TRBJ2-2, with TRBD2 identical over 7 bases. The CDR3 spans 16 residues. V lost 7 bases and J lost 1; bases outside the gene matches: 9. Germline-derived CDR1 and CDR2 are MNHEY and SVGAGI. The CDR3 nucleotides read TGTGCCAGCACTACCCTTGGGGGGGTGAACACCGGGGAGCTGTTTTTT. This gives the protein CASTTLGGVNTGELFF.

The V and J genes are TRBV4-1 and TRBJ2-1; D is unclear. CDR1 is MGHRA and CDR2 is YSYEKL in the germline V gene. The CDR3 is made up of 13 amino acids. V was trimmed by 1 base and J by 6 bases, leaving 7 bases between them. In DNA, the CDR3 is TGCGCCAGCAGCCAAGTCACTTTCAATGAGCAGTTCTTC. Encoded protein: CASSQVTFNEQFF.

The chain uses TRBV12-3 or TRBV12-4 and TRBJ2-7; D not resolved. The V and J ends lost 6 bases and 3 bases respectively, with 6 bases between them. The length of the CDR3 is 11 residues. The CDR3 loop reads CASRVDYEQYF. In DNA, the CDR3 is TGTGCCAGCAGGGTTGACTACGAGCAGTACTTC.

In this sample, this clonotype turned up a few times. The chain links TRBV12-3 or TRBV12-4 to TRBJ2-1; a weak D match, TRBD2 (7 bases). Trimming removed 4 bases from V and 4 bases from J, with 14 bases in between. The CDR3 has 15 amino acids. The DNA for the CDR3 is TGTGCCAGCAGTTGGGGGGGAGGGGGTTACAATGAGCAGTTCTTC. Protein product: CASSWGGGGYNEQFF.